The clone carrying this T cell receptor (beta chain) was detected a few times. Measured with immunoSEQ multiplex PCR; TCRdb has only the in-frame clones, and not every one. Of 150,000 to 180,000 clones listed, roughly 93% are singletons. This specimen comes from a study of control samples from healthy donors and cancer patients. Trimming took 3 bases from V and 7 from J, leaving 13 bases between them. This CDR3 has 14 amino acids. Germline V CDR1 and CDR2: WSHSY, SAAADI. The sequence was obtained from a man between 45 and 60 years old in good health. Sequencing used blood. This chain uses TRBV10-2 with TRBJ1-5; D might be TRBD1 (5 bases). CDR3 amino acids: CASSDRDLSQPQHF. CDR3 nucleotide sequence: TGCGCCAGCAGTGACCGGGACCTGAGCCAGCCCCAGCATTTT.